Following are 23 T cell receptor beta chains from one sample sequenced in a study of blood T cell repertoires in COVID-19. The assay was immunoSEQ multiplex PCR, and TCRdb's table has in-frame clones only and misses some. Of 45,000 to 65,000 clones in the sample, approximately 92% are singletons; the top ten hold over 4%. Source material: peripheral blood. The receptors were gathered from a man in his fifties or sixties with active COVID-19.

The CDR3 nucleotides are TGCGCCAGCAGCTTCACGGGACTAGCGGGAGTTTACAATGAGCAGTTCTTC. It translates to CASSFTGLAGVYNEQFF. The gene calls are TRBV5-1 and TRBJ2-1; TRBD2 matches 14 bases. CDR1 and CDR2 (germline): SGHRS, YFSETQ. The CDR3 is 17 residues long. The junction had 5 bases not matched to a gene; V was cut back by 2 bases and J by 4 bases. The full variable domain, completed using reference TRBV5-1 and TRBJ2-1, is KAGVTQTPRYLIKTRGQQVTLSCSPISGHRSVSWYQQTPGQGLQFLFEYFSETQRNKGNFPGRFSGRQFSNSRSEMNVSTLELGDSALYLCASSFTGLAGVYNEQFFGPGTRLTVL.

The chain recombines TRBV4-2 with TRBJ1-1; TRBD1 aligns across 7 bases. The CDR3 runs to 16 residues. Losses at the gene ends were 0 bases for V and 1 base for J; bases not matched to a gene: 5. The germline gives CDR1 LGHNA, CDR2 YNFKEQ. The CDR3 protein is CASSQDPGQANTEAFF. The CDR3 DNA reads as TGTGCCAGCAGCCAAGATCCCGGACAGGCGAACACTGAAGCTTTCTTT.

V gene TRBV10-2 combines with J gene TRBJ2-4, with TRBD1 matching over 8 bases. V shed 6 bases and J 7 bases; nucleotides not matched to a gene: 11. CDR3 length equals 15 residues. Germline V CDR1 and CDR2: WSHSY, SAAADI. As DNA, the CDR3 is TGCGCCAGCAGAGGAATTACGGGACAGGCGAACATTCAGTACTTC. Its translation is CASRGITGQANIQYF.

The chain carries TRBV28 and TRBJ2-3; 9 bases map to TRBD2. J gave up 7 bases and V 8 bases, and 7 bases lay outside the gene matches. The germline V gene has CDR1 MDHEN and CDR2 SYDVKM. This CDR3 comprises 13 residues. The CDR3 coding sequence is TGTGCCAGCGGGGATAGCGGGGGATATACGCAGTATTTT. This gives the protein CASGDSGGYTQYF.

The chain employs TRBV2 and TRBJ1-2; 7 bases are shared with TRBD1. CDR1 is SNHLY and CDR2 is FYNNEI in the germline V gene. V was clipped by 3 bases and J by 4 bases; unmatched bases: 2. This CDR3 has 13 amino acids. The CDR3 loop is CASSDRGPYGYTF. CDR3 sequence (DNA): TGTGCCAGCAGTGATAGGGGGCCCTATGGCTACACCTTC.

This clone was detected once. This chain uses TRBV9 with TRBJ2-2; D gene uncertain. This CDR3 spans 16 amino acids. CDR1 is SGDLS and CDR2 is YYNGEE in the germline V gene. Trimming left V 0 bases short and J 2 bases short, with 11 bases between. As DNA, the CDR3 is TGTGCCAGCAGCGTAGGTGTTAGCCCCAACACCGGGGAGCTGTTTTTT. Protein product: CASSVGVSPNTGELFF.

The chain employs TRBV29-1 and TRBJ1-2; D is unresolved. CDR3 length: 12 amino acids. V lost 2 bases and J 2 bases, leaving 6 bases between the germline ends. The V gene's germline CDR1 is SQVTM and CDR2 ANQGSEA. CDR3 sequence reads: CSVEPYNYGYTF. As DNA, the CDR3 is TGCAGCGTTGAACCCTACAACTATGGCTACACCTTC.

This clone has just one count. The V and J genes are TRBV15 and TRBJ2-3; TRBD2 agrees at 7 bases. The length of the CDR3 is 15 residues. Germline trimming cut 2 bases from V and 4 bases from J; bases unmatched to any gene: 6. The germline CDR1 and CDR2 sequences are LNHNV and YYDKDF (reference sequence). The CDR3: CATSRYSRGADTQYF. Here the CDR3 DNA reads TGTGCCACCAGCAGATATTCCCGGGGGGCAGATACGCAGTATTTT.

V is TRBV7-3 and J is TRBJ1-6, with a possible D match to TRBD1 (5 bases). This CDR3 spans 13 amino acids. V gave up 5 bases and J gave up 7 bases, with 9 bases separating them. CDR1 SGHTA and CDR2 FQGTGA come from the germline V gene. CDR3 in amino acids: CASSIRGNSPLHF. The CDR3 DNA is TGTGCCAGCAGCATTAGGGGAAATTCACCCCTCCACTTT.

This clone was counted a single time. V is TRBV18 and J is TRBJ1-2, with no clear D. Germline CDR1 reads KGHSH; CDR2 reads LQKENI. This CDR3 contains 11 residues. V lost 6 bases and J 5 bases, leaving 7 bases between the germline ends. In DNA form, the CDR3 reads TGTGCCAGCTCGCGGGGATATGGCTACACCTTC. Protein sequence: CASSRGYGYTF.

The chain combines TRBV18 with TRBJ2-5; 9 bases map to TRBD2. Per the germline V gene, CDR1 is KGHSH and CDR2 is LQKENI. The CDR3 loop spans 15 amino acids. After removal of 3 bases from V and 9 bases from J, the junction contained 11 bases not matched to a gene. The CDR3 is CASSPSTASGRPQYF. The CDR3 DNA reads as TGTGCCAGCTCACCGAGTACGGCCAGCGGGAGGCCCCAGTACTTC.

The rearrangement links TRBV28 to TRBJ1-5; the D is unclear. CDR1 is MDHEN, CDR2 SYDVKM, per germline. This CDR3 spans 14 amino acids. The V end lost 4 bases, the J end lost 4 bases, and 11 bases lay between the germline ends. This chain's CDR3 is CASSSRGGNQPQHF. CDR3 DNA sequence: TGTGCCAGCAGTTCCCGCGGCGGAAATCAGCCCCAGCATTTT.

V and J are TRBV2 and TRBJ2-3, with TRBD2 as a possible D gene (6 bases). This CDR3 has 12 amino acids. CDR1 is SNHLY, CDR2 FYNNEI, per germline. The CDR3 DNA reads as TGTGTGGGAGGCCGCAGCACAGATACGCAGTATTTT. It specifies CVGGRSTDTQYF.

The chain couples TRBV9 to TRBJ2-2; 7 nucleotides line up with TRBD2. CDR1 and CDR2 from the germline V gene are SGDLS and YYNGEE. CDR3 length: 15 amino acids. Losses at the gene ends were 0 bases for V and 6 bases for J; bases not matched to a gene: 5. The CDR3 reads CASSVAGGAPGELFF. Written as DNA, the CDR3 is TGTGCCAGCAGCGTAGCGGGAGGCGCTCCCGGGGAGCTGTTTTTT.

This sequence joins TRBV11-2 and TRBJ2-1, with TRBD2 matching 15 bases. Germline trimming cut 0 bases from V and 9 bases from J; bases unmatched to any gene: 9. Germline CDR1 reads SGHAT; CDR2 reads FQNNGV. The CDR3 covers 18 residues. The CDR3 here is CASSLDGTSGRIWGEQFF. Here the CDR3 DNA reads TGTGCCAGCAGCTTAGATGGGACTAGCGGGAGGATTTGGGGTGAGCAGTTCTTC.

In this sample, this clone turned up once. The V gene is TRBV6-5, the J gene TRBJ2-1; 9 positions match TRBD2. The germline CDR1 and CDR2 sequences are MNHEY and SVGAGI. The trim removed 2 bases at V and 10 bases at J, leaving 9 bases unmatched. This CDR3 is built from 15 residues. The CDR3, as DNA: TGTGCCAGCAGTTACCAGAGGACTAGCGTTGACGAGCAGTTCTTC. Translation: CASSYQRTSVDEQFF.

CDR3 nucleotides: TGCAGCCGCCGGGACAGGGGTAGGACTGAAGCTTTCTTT. It is translated as CSRRDRGRTEAFF. The chain carries TRBV29-1 and TRBJ1-1, with 10 bases matching TRBD1. The CDR3 consists of 13 residues. In germline, CDR1 is SQVTM, CDR2 ANQGSEA. The trim removed 8 bases at V and 5 bases at J, leaving 8 bases unmatched.

V gene TRBV20-1 combines with J gene TRBJ2-1, with 14 bases lining up with TRBD2. J gave up 6 bases and V 5 bases, and 3 bases lay outside the gene matches. The V gene's germline CDR1 is DFQATT and CDR2 SNEGSKA (reference sequence). This CDR3 is 14 amino acids long. CDR3 DNA sequence: TGCAGTGCTCGTGGGACTAGCGGGGGCAATGAGCAGTTCTTC. Its protein product is CSARGTSGGNEQFF.

V and J are TRBV29-1 and TRBJ2-7, with 13 bases identical to TRBD2. Germline values: CDR1 SQVTM, CDR2 ANQGSEA. The length of the CDR3 is 15 residues. V dropped 4 bases and J dropped 4; count of bases not matched to a gene: 7. The CDR3 DNA reads as TGCAGCGTTGCCCCGGGACTAGCGGGACCTTACGAGCAGTACTTC. This translates into CSVAPGLAGPYEQYF.

V and J are TRBV18 and TRBJ2-3; 7 nucleotides agree with TRBD1. Germline V gives CDR1 KGHSH, CDR2 LQKENI. The CDR3 extends over 16 amino acids. Trimming cost V 2 bases and J 1 base; bases outside gene matches: 6. The CDR3 reads CASSPSKGTGTDTQYF. CDR3 in DNA: TGTGCCAGCTCACCATCCAAAGGGACAGGCACAGATACGCAGTATTTT. Using reference TRBV18 and TRBJ2-3 for the parts outside the CDR3, the full variable domain is NAGVMQNPRHLVRRRGQEARLRCSPMKGHSHVYWYRQLPEEGLKFMVYLQKENIIDESGMPKERFSAEFPKEGPSILRIQQVVRGDSAAYFCASSPSKGTGTDTQYFGPGTRLTVL.

The chain uses TRBV5-1 and TRBJ2-2; 12 bases align to TRBD2. The CDR3 runs to 14 residues. The junction had 1 base not matched to a gene; V was cut back by 3 bases and J by 7 bases. From germline, CDR1 is SGHRS and CDR2 YFSETQ. CDR3 in DNA: TGCGCCAGCAGCTCTAGCGGGAGGGTCGGGGAGCTGTTTTTT. Translated: CASSSSGRVGELFF.

The chain has TRBV9 and TRBJ2-7; 10 bases map to TRBD2. The CDR3 is made up of 14 amino acids. After removal of 4 bases from V and 6 bases from J, the junction contained 7 bases not matched to a gene. Germline V gene sequence: CDR1 SGDLS, CDR2 YYNGEE. CDR3 region: CASSSSGSTPEQYF. CDR3 DNA sequence: TGTGCCAGCAGCTCTAGCGGGAGTACTCCCGAGCAGTACTTC. The whole variable domain, remainder taken from reference TRBV9 and TRBJ2-7, is DSGVTQTPKHLITATGQRVTLRCSPRSGDLSVYWYQQSLDQGLQFLIQYYNGEERAKGNILERFSAQQFPDLHSELNLSSLELGDSALYFCASSSSGSTPEQYFGPGTRLTVT.

This clone was seen once. The rearrangement joins TRBV19 to TRBJ2-2, with D possibly TRBD2 on 7 matching bases. V was shortened by 3 bases and J by 2 bases, with 10 bases between the two germline ends. Germline V gene sequence: CDR1 LNHDA, CDR2 SQIVND (reference sequence). The CDR3 consists of 15 residues. The CDR3 reads CASSIGGPNTGELFF. In DNA, the CDR3 is TGTGCCAGTAGTATCGGGGGGCCTAACACCGGGGAGCTGTTTTTT.